A single sample is the source of the 18 T cell receptor beta chains below, sequenced in a study of memory CD4+ T cells and cytomegalovirus serostatus. Single viable CD3+CD4+CD8-CD45RO+ cells were sorted as the memory CD4+ T cells. Data came from immunoSEQ multiplex PCR; TCRdb stores just in-frame clones and leaves some out. Counted here are about 48,000 clones, more than 70% occurring once; the ten biggest clones make up 0.78%. Sequenced input: memory CD4+ T cells from blood. Receptors originate from an adult in good health and CMV-seronegative.

The chain has TRBV11-2 and TRBJ1-5, with D unresolved. Germline CDR1 is SGHAT and CDR2 is FQNNGV. There are 14 residues in the CDR3. Between the trimmed V and J ends, which lost 5 bases and 4 bases, there was a span of 12 bases. DNA of the CDR3: TGTGCCAGCAGCCGAGGGATTACGAATCAGCCCCAGCATTTT. Encoded protein: CASSRGITNQPQHF.

The CDR3 spells CASSPWYVWSSYEQYF. The CDR3 DNA reads as TGTGCCAGCAGCCCCTGGTATGTATGGAGCTCCTACGAGCAGTACTTC. The gene calls are TRBV7-2 and TRBJ2-7; D unresolved. Trimming stripped 5 bases from V and 0 bases from J, with 17 bases between. The CDR3 extends over 16 amino acids. Germline CDR1 SGHTA, CDR2 FQGNSA. The complete variable domain, with remaining parts taken from reference TRBV7-2 and TRBJ2-7, reads GAGVSQSPSNKVTEKGKDVELRCDPISGHTALYWYRQSLGQGLEFLIYFQGNSAPDKSGLPSDRFSAERTGGSVSTLTIQRTQQEDSAVYLCASSPWYVWSSYEQYFGPGTRLTVT.

The V gene is TRBV7-2, the J gene TRBJ1-4, with D possibly matching TRBD1 (6 bases). Germline V lookup: CDR1 SGHTA, CDR2 FQGNSA. The CDR3 covers 15 residues. V lost 5 bases to trimming and J lost 10 bases, with 20 bases between them. CDR3 in amino acids: CASSIRGTGGGKLFF. DNA of the CDR3: TGTGCCAGCAGCATTAGGGGGACGGGTGGAGGAAAACTGTTTTTT. Together with reference TRBV7-2 and TRBJ1-4, the CDR3 gives the full variable domain: GAGVSQSPSNKVTEKGKDVELRCDPISGHTALYWYRQSLGQGLEFLIYFQGNSAPDKSGLPSDRFSAERTGGSVSTLTIQRTQQEDSAVYLCASSIRGTGGGKLFFGSGTQLSVL.

The J gene is TRBJ1-2, the V gene TRBV29-1; 7 bases agree with TRBD1. V lost 5 bases to trimming and J lost 2 bases; unmatched junction nucleotides: 8. This CDR3 comprises 14 residues. Germline CDR1 reads SQVTM; CDR2 reads ANQGSEA. The CDR3 DNA sequence: TGCAGCGTTCGCCCCACAGGGGCGAACTATGGCTACACCTTC. Its protein product is CSVRPTGANYGYTF. The whole variable domain, remainder taken from reference TRBV29-1 and TRBJ1-2, is SAVISQKPSRDICQRGTSLTIQCQVDSQVTMMFWYRQQPGQSLTLIATANQGSEATYESGFVIDKFPISRPNLTFSTLTVSNMSPEDSSIYLCSVRPTGANYGYTFGSGTRLTVV.

By share, this clone counts as medium-sized. The V call is TRBV5-1, the J call TRBJ2-2, with D maybe TRBD2 (6 bases). From germline, CDR1 is SGHRS and CDR2 YFSETQ. Between the trimmed V and J ends, which lost 0 bases and 5 bases, there was a span of 20 bases. The CDR3 has 18 amino acids. The CDR3 sequence is CASSLGPVGRGSTGELFF. CDR3 nucleotide sequence: TGCGCCAGCAGCTTGGGGCCTGTCGGGAGAGGGTCGACCGGGGAGCTGTTTTTT.

This chain uses TRBV10-3 with TRBJ2-2, with 12 bases fitting TRBD1. Germline CDR1 is ENHRY and CDR2 is SYGVKD. CDR3 length: 19 residues. V lost 8 bases and J lost 1; bases outside the gene matches: 14. The CDR3 loop reads CAIAGRDRGRRGNTGELFF. In nucleotides, the CDR3 is TGTGCCATCGCAGGCCGGGACAGGGGGCGAAGGGGGAACACCGGGGAGCTGTTTTTT.

This chain uses TRBV5-1 with TRBJ2-7; the D is unclear. The germline V gene has CDR1 SGHRS and CDR2 YFSETQ. V was shortened by 0 bases and J by 5 bases, with 12 bases between the two germline ends. The CDR3 contains 14 residues. The DNA for the CDR3 is TGCGCCAGCAGCTTGGGTTCGGGTTTTAACGAGCAGTACTTC. Amino acids: CASSLGSGFNEQYF.

The V call is TRBV6-6, the J call TRBJ1-3; tentative D call: TRBD1 (5 bases). This CDR3 spans 15 amino acids. The germline V and J ends were trimmed by 2 bases and 3 bases, with 11 bases remaining between them. CDR1 and CDR2 (germline): MNHNY, SVGAGI (reference sequence). CDR3 bases: TGTGCCAGCAGTTACCCCCAGGGACTTGGAAACACCATATATTTT. It is translated as CASSYPQGLGNTIYF.

The CDR3 region is CASSLEYDLPGGYTF. Here the CDR3 DNA reads TGTGCCAGCAGCTTAGAGTACGACCTACCGGGGGGCTACACCTTC. The J gene is TRBJ1-2, the V gene TRBV7-8; D gene unclear. CDR1 is SGHVS, CDR2 FQNEAQ, per germline. This CDR3 is built from 15 residues. The germline V and J ends were trimmed by 1 base and 8 bases, with 17 bases remaining between them.

The CDR3 DNA is TGTGCCAGCAGCCATGGGACTACTAATCAGCCCCAGCATTTT. This codes for CASSHGTTNQPQHF. The chain recombines TRBV13 with TRBJ1-5; a weak D match, TRBD1 (5 bases). Germline V gene sequence: CDR1 PRHDT, CDR2 FYEKMQ (reference sequence). The V gene lost 5 bases and the J gene lost 4 bases, with 12 bases spanning the gap. The CDR3 length is 14 residues.

This chain joins TRBV19 and TRBJ1-4, with D possibly being TRBD1 (5 bases). Germline V gene data show CDR1 as LNHDA and CDR2 as SQIVND (reference sequence). This CDR3 is built from 16 residues. The V end lost 6 bases, the J end lost 6 bases, and 20 bases lay between the germline ends. The CDR3 nucleotides are TGTGCCAGTAGACCAGGGCGTCAGTATGGGTATGAAAAACTGTTTTTT. It specifies CASRPGRQYGYEKLFF.

This chain uses TRBV4-2 with TRBJ1-6; TRBD1 matches at 8 bases. This CDR3 comprises 14 residues. The germline CDR1 and CDR2 sequences are LGHNA and YNFKEQ. The junction had 4 bases not matched to a gene; V was cut back by 3 bases and J by 9 bases. CDR3 in DNA: TGTGCCAGCAGCCAGCCAGGGGGCCGTTCACCCCTCCACTTT. Amino acid sequence: CASSQPGGRSPLHF.

DNA of the CDR3: TGTGCCAGCAGCGCACAGGAATACTATGGCTACACCTTC. It yields the protein CASSAQEYYGYTF. This rearrangement joins TRBV9 to TRBJ1-2; TRBD1 might be the D (5 bases). CDR1 and CDR2 (germline): SGDLS, YYNGEE. V was trimmed by 3 bases and J by 3 bases, leaving 9 bases between them. The CDR3 loop spans 13 amino acids. Full variable domain (missing parts from reference TRBV9 and TRBJ1-2): DSGVTQTPKHLITATGQRVTLRCSPRSGDLSVYWYQQSLDQGLQFLIQYYNGEERAKGNILERFSAQQFPDLHSELNLSSLELGDSALYFCASSAQEYYGYTFGSGTRLTVV.

This clone was recorded once. This chain connects TRBV2 to TRBJ2-7; no firm D call. This CDR3 contains 13 residues. The germline CDR1 and CDR2 sequences are SNHLY and FYNNEI. Trimming left V 0 bases short and J 6 bases short, with 9 bases between. The CDR3 nucleotides are TGTGCCAGCAGTGAAGCGCAAGGCCTCGAGCAGTACTTC. Translating it yields CASSEAQGLEQYF. The variable domain in full, with the rest retrieved from reference TRBV2 and TRBJ2-7, is EPEVTQTPSHQVTQMGQEVILRCVPISNHLYFYWYRQILGQKVEFLVSFYNNEISEKSEIFDDQFSVERPDGSNFTLKIRSTKLEDSAMYFCASSEAQGLEQYFGPGTRLTVT.

The gene calls are TRBV28 and TRBJ2-7; maybe TRBD2 (6 bases). This CDR3 comprises 14 residues. The V and J ends lost 2 bases and 3 bases respectively, with 11 bases between them. CDR1 MDHEN and CDR2 SYDVKM come from the germline V gene. In DNA form, the CDR3 reads TGTGCCAGCAGTTTAGGAGGGTGGGGCTACGAGCAGTACTTC. Translation gives CASSLGGWGYEQYF.

The genes are TRBV19 and TRBJ2-2, with 8 bases fitting TRBD1. Unmatched junction bases numbered 2, after V lost 8 bases and J lost 6 bases. There are 12 residues in the CDR3. The germline V gene encodes CDR1 LNHDA and CDR2 SQIVND (reference sequence). CDR3 in amino acids: CASADRAGELFF. CDR3 coding DNA: TGTGCCAGTGCGGACAGGGCCGGGGAGCTGTTTTTT.

The chain combines TRBV7-2 with TRBJ2-6; D remains ambiguous. V shed 5 bases and J shed 0 bases, with 8 bases lying between them. This CDR3 contains 15 residues. Per germline, CDR1 SGHTA and CDR2 FQGNSA. CDR3 amino acids: CASSRSFSGANVLTF. The CDR3 nucleotides are TGTGCCAGCAGCCGCAGCTTCTCTGGGGCCAACGTCCTGACTTTC.

The chain joins TRBV18 to TRBJ2-2; D gene uncertain. Germline V lookup: CDR1 KGHSH, CDR2 LQKENI. The V and J ends lost 6 bases and 7 bases respectively, with 6 bases between them. The CDR3 is 11 amino acids. CDR3 DNA sequence: TGTGCCAGCTCGGCCGACGGGGAGCTGTTTTTT. This translates into CASSADGELFF.